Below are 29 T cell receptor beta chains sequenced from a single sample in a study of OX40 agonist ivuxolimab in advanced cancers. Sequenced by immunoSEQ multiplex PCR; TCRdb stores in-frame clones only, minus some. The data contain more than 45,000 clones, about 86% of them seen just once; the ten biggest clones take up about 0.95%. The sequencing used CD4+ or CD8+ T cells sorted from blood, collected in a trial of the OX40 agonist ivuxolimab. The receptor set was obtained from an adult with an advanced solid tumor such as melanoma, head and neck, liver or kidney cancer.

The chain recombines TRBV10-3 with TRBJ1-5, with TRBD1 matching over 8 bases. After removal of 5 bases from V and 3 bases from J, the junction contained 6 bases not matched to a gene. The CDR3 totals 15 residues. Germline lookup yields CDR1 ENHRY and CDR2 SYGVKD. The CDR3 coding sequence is TGTGCCATCAGTAGACCGACAGGGGCCAATCAGCCCCAGCATTTT. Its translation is CAISRPTGANQPQHF.

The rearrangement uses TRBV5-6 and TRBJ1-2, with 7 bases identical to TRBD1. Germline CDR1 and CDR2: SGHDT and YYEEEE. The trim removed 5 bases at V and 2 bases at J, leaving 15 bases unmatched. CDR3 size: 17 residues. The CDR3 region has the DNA TGTGCCAGCAGTCTACAGGGGCCAAATATACTAAACTATGGCTACACCTTC. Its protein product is CASSLQGPNILNYGYTF. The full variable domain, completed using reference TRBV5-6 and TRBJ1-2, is DAGVTQSPTHLIKTRGQQVTLRCSPKSGHDTVSWYQQALGQGPQFIFQYYEEEERQRGNFPDRFSGHQFPNYSSELNVNALLLGDSALYLCASSLQGPNILNYGYTFGSGTRLTVV.

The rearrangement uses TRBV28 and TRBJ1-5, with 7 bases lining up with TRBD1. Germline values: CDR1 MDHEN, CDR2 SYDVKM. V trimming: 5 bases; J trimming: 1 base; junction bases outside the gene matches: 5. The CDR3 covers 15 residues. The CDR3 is CASSGTVGSNQPQHF. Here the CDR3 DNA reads TGTGCCAGCAGTGGGACAGTCGGGAGCAATCAGCCCCAGCATTTT.

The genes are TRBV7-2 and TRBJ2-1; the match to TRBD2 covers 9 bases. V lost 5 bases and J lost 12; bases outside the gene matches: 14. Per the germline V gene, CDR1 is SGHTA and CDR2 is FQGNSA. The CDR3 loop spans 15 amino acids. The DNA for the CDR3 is TGTGCCAGCAGCCCTACTTCTAGCGGGGCATACGGGCAGTTCTTC. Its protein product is CASSPTSSGAYGQFF. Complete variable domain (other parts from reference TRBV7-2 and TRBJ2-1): GAGVSQSPSNKVTEKGKDVELRCDPISGHTALYWYRQSLGQGLEFLIYFQGNSAPDKSGLPSDRFSAERTGGSVSTLTIQRTQQEDSAVYLCASSPTSSGAYGQFFGPGTRLTVL.

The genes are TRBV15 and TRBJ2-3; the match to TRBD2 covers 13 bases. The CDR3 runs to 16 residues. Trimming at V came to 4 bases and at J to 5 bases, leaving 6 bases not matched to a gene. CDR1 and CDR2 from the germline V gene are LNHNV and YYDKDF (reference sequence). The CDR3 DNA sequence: TGTGCCACCAGCATACCGGGACTAGCGGGGCGAGATACGCAGTATTTT. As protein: CATSIPGLAGRDTQYF.

CDR3 DNA: TGCGCCAGCAGCCAAAGGGACGGCGGCACCCACGAGCAGTACTTC. It codes for CASSQRDGGTHEQYF. V and J are TRBV4-1 and TRBJ2-7; possibly TRBD1 or TRBD2 for D (5 bases each). The CDR3 has 15 amino acids. V lost 2 bases and J 5 bases, leaving 16 bases between the germline ends. CDR1 MGHRA and CDR2 YSYEKL come from the germline V gene.

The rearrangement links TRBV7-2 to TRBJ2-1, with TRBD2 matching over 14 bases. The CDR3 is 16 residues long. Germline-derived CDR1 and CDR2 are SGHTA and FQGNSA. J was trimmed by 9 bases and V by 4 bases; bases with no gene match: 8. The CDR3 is CASSSGGLAGVVEQFF. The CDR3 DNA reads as TGTGCCAGCAGCTCAGGGGGACTAGCGGGAGTTGTTGAGCAGTTCTTC.

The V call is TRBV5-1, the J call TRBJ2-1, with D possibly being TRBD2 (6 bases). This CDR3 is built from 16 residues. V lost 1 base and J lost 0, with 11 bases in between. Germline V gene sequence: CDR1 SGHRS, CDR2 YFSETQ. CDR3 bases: TGCGCCAGCAGCTTGTTCGGCGGGGTCTCCTACAATGAGCAGTTCTTC. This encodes CASSLFGGVSYNEQFF.

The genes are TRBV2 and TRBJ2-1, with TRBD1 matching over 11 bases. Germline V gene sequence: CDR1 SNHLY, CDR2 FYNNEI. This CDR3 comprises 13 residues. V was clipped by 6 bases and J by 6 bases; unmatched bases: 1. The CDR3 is CASRGTGGNEQFF. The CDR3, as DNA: TGTGCCAGCAGGGGGACAGGGGGCAATGAGCAGTTCTTC.

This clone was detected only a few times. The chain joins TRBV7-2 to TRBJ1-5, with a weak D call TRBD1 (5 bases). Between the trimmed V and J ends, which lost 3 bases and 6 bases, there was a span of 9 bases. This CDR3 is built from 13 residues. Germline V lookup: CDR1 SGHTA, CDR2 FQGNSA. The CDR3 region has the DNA TGTGCCAGCAGCTTCTCACAGGCTCAGCCCCAGCATTTT. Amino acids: CASSFSQAQPQHF.

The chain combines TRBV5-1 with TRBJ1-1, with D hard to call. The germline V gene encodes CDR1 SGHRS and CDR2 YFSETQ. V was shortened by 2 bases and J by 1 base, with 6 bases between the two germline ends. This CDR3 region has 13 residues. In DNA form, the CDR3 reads TGCGCCAGCAGCTTCGGGAGGAACACTGAAGCTTTCTTT. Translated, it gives CASSFGRNTEAFF. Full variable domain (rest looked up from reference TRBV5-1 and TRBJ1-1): KAGVTQTPRYLIKTRGQQVTLSCSPISGHRSVSWYQQTPGQGLQFLFEYFSETQRNKGNFPGRFSGRQFSNSRSEMNVSTLELGDSALYLCASSFGRNTEAFFGQGTRLTVV.

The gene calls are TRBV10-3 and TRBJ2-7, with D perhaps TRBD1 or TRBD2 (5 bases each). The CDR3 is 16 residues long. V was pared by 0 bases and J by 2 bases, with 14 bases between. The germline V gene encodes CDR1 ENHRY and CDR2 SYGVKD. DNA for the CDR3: TGTGCCATCAGTGAGTCTGGGGCTGGGGGAGCCTACGAGCAGTACTTC. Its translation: CAISESGAGGAYEQYF.

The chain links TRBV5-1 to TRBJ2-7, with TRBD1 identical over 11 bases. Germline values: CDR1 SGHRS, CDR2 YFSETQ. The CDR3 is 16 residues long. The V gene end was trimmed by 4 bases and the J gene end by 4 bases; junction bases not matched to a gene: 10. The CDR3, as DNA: TGCGCCAGCAGCCAAGGGACAGGGGGTGTTAAATACGAGCAGTACTTC. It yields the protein CASSQGTGGVKYEQYF.

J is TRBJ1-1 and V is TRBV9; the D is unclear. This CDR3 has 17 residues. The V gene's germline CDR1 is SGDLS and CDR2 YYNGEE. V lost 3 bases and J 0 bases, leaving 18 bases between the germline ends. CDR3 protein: CASSGLKVGVMNTEAFF. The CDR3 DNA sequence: TGTGCCAGCAGCGGACTTAAGGTGGGAGTTATGAACACTGAAGCTTTCTTT. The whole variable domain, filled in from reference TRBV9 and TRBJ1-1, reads DSGVTQTPKHLITATGQRVTLRCSPRSGDLSVYWYQQSLDQGLQFLIQYYNGEERAKGNILERFSAQQFPDLHSELNLSSLELGDSALYFCASSGLKVGVMNTEAFFGQGTRLTVV.

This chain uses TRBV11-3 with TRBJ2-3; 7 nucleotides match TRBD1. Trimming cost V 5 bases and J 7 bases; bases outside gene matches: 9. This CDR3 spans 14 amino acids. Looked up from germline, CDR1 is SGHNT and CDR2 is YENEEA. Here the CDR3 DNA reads TGTGCCAGCAGCATCGACAGGGTTGGGAATACGCAGTATTTT. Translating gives CASSIDRVGNTQYF.

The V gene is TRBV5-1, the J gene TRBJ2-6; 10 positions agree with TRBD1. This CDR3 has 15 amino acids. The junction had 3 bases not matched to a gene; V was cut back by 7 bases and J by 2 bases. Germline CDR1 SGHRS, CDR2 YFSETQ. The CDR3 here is CASRDRGPGANVLTF. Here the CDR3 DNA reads TGCGCCAGCCGGGACAGGGGCCCTGGGGCCAACGTCCTGACTTTC.

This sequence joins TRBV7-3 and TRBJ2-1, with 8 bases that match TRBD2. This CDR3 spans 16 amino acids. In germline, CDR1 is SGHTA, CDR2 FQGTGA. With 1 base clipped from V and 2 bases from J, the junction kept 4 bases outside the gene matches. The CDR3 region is CASSLNPGLAYNEQFF. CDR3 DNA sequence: TGTGCCAGCAGCTTAAACCCGGGACTAGCCTACAATGAGCAGTTCTTC.

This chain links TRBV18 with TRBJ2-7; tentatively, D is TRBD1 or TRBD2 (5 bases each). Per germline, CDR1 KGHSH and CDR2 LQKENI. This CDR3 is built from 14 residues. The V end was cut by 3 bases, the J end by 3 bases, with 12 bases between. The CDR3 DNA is TGTGCCAGCTCACCCTCCGGGACGGTCTACGAGCAGTACTTC. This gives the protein CASSPSGTVYEQYF.

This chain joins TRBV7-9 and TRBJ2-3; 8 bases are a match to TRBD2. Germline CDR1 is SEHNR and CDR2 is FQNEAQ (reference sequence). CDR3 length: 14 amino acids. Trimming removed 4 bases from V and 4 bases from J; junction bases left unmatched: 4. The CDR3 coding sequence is TGTGCCAGCAGCTCCAGGACTAGCCCAGATACGCAGTATTTT. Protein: CASSSRTSPDTQYF.

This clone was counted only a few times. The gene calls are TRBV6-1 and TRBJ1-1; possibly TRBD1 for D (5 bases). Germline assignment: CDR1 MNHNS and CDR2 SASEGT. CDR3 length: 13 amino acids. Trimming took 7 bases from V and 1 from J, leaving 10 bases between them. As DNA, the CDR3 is TGTGCCAGCACCCGGACATGGAACACTGAAGCTTTCTTT. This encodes CASTRTWNTEAFF.

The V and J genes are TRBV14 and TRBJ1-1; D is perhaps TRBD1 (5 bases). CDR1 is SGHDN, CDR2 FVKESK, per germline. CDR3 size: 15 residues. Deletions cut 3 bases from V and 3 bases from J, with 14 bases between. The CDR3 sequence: CASSQEDRGYTEAFF. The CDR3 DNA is TGTGCCAGCAGCCAGGAAGACAGAGGTTACACTGAAGCTTTCTTT.

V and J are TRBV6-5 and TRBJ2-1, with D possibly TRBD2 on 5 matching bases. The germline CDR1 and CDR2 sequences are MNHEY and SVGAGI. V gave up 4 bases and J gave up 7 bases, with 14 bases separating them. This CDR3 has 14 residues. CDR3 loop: CASSSRLRVNEQFF. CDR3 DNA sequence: TGTGCCAGCAGTTCCCGTCTGCGGGTGAATGAGCAGTTCTTC.

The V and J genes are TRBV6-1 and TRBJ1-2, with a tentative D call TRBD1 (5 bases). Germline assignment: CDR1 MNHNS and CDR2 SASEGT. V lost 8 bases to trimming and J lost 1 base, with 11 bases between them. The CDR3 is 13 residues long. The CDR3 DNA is TGTGCCAGCGCTTCAGGGCTTAACTATGGCTACACCTTC. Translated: CASASGLNYGYTF.

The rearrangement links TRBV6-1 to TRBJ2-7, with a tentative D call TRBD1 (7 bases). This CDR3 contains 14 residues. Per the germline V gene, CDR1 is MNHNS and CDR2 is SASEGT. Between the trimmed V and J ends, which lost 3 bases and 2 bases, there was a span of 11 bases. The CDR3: CASSEAGQPYEQYF. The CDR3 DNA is TGTGCCAGCAGTGAGGCGGGACAGCCCTACGAGCAGTACTTC.

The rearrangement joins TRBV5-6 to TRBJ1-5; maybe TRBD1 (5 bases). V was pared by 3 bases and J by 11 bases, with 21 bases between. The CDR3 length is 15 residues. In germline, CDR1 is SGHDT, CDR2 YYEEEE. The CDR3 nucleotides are TGTGCCAGCAGCTCGGGAGGGAATCGGGGCGCCGCCCAGCATTTT. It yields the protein CASSSGGNRGAAQHF. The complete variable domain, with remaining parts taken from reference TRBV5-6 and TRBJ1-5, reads DAGVTQSPTHLIKTRGQQVTLRCSPKSGHDTVSWYQQALGQGPQFIFQYYEEEERQRGNFPDRFSGHQFPNYSSELNVNALLLGDSALYLCASSSGGNRGAAQHFGDGTRLSIL.

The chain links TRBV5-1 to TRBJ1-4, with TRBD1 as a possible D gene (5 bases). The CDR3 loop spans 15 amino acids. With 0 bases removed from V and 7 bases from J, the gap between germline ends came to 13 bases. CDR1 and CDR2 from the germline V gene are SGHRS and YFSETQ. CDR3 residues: CASSLVAGMGEKLFF. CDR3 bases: TGCGCCAGCAGCTTGGTAGCAGGGATGGGTGAAAAACTGTTTTTT.

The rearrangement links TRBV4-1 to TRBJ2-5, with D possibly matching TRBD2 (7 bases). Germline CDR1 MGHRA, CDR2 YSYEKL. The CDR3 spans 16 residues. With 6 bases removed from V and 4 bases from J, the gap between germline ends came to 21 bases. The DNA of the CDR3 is TGCGCCAGCAGGGACCTAACAGGGAGGGTTGGAGAGACCCAGTACTTC. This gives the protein CASRDLTGRVGETQYF.

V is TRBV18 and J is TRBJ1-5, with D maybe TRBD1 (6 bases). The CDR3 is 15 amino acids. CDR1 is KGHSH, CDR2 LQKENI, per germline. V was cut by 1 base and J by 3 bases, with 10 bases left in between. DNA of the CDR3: TGTGCCAGCTCACCACAGGGGGGATACAATCAGCCCCAGCATTTT. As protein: CASSPQGGYNQPQHF.

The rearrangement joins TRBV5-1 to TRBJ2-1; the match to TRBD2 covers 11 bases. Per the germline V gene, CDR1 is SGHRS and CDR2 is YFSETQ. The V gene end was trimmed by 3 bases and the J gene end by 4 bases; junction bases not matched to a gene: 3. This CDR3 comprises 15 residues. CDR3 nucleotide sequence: TGCGCCAGCAGCTCGACTAGCGGGGAGTACAATGAGCAGTTCTTC. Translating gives CASSSTSGEYNEQFF.